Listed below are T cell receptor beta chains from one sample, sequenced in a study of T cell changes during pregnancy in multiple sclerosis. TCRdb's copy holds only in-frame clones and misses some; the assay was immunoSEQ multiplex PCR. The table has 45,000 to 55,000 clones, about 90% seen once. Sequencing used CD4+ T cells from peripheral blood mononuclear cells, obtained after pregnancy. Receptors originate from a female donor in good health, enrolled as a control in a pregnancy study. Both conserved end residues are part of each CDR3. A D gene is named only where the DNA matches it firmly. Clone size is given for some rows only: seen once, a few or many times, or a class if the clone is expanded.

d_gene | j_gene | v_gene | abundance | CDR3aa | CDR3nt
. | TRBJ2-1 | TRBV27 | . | CASSWREANNEQFF | TGTGCCAGCAGTTGGAGGGAAGCCAACAATGAGCAGTTCTTC
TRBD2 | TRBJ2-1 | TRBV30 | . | CAWSRGGGPIEQFF | TGTGCCTGGAGTCGGGGCGGGGGGCCGATTGAGCAGTTCTTC
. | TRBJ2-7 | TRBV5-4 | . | CASSPSKTRAEQYF | TGTGCCAGCAGCCCTTCCAAGACTAGAGCCGAGCAGTACTTC
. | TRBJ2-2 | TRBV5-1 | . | CASTRIANTGELFF | TGCGCCAGCACGAGGATAGCGAACACCGGGGAGCTGTTTTTT
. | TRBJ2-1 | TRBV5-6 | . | CASSLRHGGPKSSYNEQFF | TGTGCCAGCAGCTTGAGACATGGTGGTCCAAAAAGCTCCTACAATGAGCAGTTCTTC
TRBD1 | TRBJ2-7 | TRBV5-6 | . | CASSLVTGGTYEQYF | TGTGCCAGCAGCTTGGTAACAGGGGGGACCTACGAGCAGTACTTC
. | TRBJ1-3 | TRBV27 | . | CASGPRDRNTIYF | TGTGCCAGCGGACCCCGGGACAGAAACACCATATATTTT
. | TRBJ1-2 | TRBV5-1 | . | CASSLTPGANYGYTF | TGCGCCAGCAGCTTGACACCAGGGGCGAACTATGGCTACACCTTC
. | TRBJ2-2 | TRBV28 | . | CASRRRPTGTGELFF | TGTGCCAGCAGAAGGAGACCAACGGGCACCGGGGAGCTGTTTTTT
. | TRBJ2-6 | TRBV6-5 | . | CASSPDRSGANVLTF | TGTGCCAGCAGCCCAGACAGGTCTGGGGCCAACGTCCTGACTTTC
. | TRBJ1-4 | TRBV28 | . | CASSSGGGGGEKLFF | TGTGCCAGCAGCTCTGGTGGGGGCGGTGGTGAAAAACTGTTTTTT
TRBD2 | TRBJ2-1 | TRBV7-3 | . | CASSLSWLAGGEEQFF | TGTGCCAGCAGCTTAAGTTGGCTAGCGGGGGGGGAGGAGCAGTTCTTC
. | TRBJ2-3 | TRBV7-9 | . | CASSLLGGPTDTQYF | TGTGCCAGCAGCTTACTCGGGGGGCCTACAGATACGCAGTATTTT
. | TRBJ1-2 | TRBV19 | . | CASTKRAVGYGYTF | TGTGCCAGTACAAAGAGGGCAGTGGGGTATGGCTACACCTTC
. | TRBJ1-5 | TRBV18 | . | CASSDRRQDQPQHF | TGTGCCAGCTCTGATCGCCGCCAGGATCAGCCCCAGCATTTT
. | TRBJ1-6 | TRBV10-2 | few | CASSDGGSSPLHF | TGCGCCAGCAGTGATGGCGGAAGTTCACCCCTCCACTTT
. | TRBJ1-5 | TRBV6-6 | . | CASSRTSNQPQHF | TGTGCCAGCAGCCGGACAAGCAATCAGCCCCAGCATTTT